This TCR beta chain appears in the sequencing data of a study of cytomegalovirus exposure and HLA in healthy donors. The study's findings and limits: High specificity and sensitivity for cytomegalovirus status were reported for the classifier. According to an earlier analysis, most TCR beta V segments yielded productive rearrangements about 90% or about 30% of the time.

About this clone itself: Its target is unknown.

Germline V gene data show CDR1 as SEHNR and CDR2 as FQNEAQ (reference sequence). Trimming shortened V by 4 bases and J by 4 bases, and 5 bases separated the two germline ends. The CDR3 runs to 13 residues. The PCR made use of 60 Vbeta and 13 Jbeta primers. TCRdb's table, derived via immunoSEQ multiplex PCR, lists solely in-frame clones and lacks some. The sample holds about 98,000 clones, 75% to 85% seen once. V and J are TRBV7-9 and TRBJ1-6; unclear D gene. Sequencing was carried out using PBMCs. The TCR comes from a man aged 18 to 29 in good health and CMV-seropositive. DNA of the CDR3: TGTGCCAGCAGCTGCGGGTATAATTCACCCCTCCACTTT. Protein sequence: CASSCGYNSPLHF.